Shown below are 5 T cell receptor beta chains from a single sample sequenced in a study of T cell repertoires in cytomegalovirus infection. Via MiXCR, TCRdb re-called the reads, giving one row per CDR3 protein. The table lists a few hundred thousand distinct CDR3 sequences, about a sixth of them singletons. Specimen: PBMCs. The receptors originated from a human donor in good health (CMV status not recorded). Some clones in this sample may be carry-over from other donors' samples.

This clonotype occurred many times. The chain links TRBV7-8 to TRBJ1-5; 9 bases line up with TRBD1. V shed 5 bases, J shed 4 bases, and the junction held 6 bases outside the gene matches. The CDR3 totals 15 residues. CDR1 SGHVS and CDR2 FQNEAQ come from the germline V gene. The CDR3 region is CASSLMDRGNQPQHF. The CDR3, as DNA: TGTGCCAGCAGCCTTATGGACAGGGGTAATCAGCCCCAGCATTTT.

This clonotype was seen a few times. J is TRBJ2-5 and V is TRBV10-3; D uncertain. Germline V gene data show CDR1 as ENHRY and CDR2 as SYGVKD. CDR3 length: 13 amino acids. Trimming left V 4 bases short and J 2 bases short, with 8 bases between. For the CDR3, the DNA is TGTGCCATCAGTGGGGCGGTACAAGAGACCCAGTACTTC. It yields the protein CAISGAVQETQYF.

This clonotype was observed a few times. V gene TRBV12-3 or TRBV12-4 combines with J gene TRBJ2-7; TRBD1 matches at 8 bases. V was pared by 4 bases and J by 4 bases, with 6 bases of the junction left unmatched. This CDR3 contains 14 residues. CDR3 sequence (DNA): TGTGCCAGCAGTTACAGGGGGACCCCTTACGAGCAGTACTTC. This sequence encodes CASSYRGTPYEQYF.

For this clonotype: The junction shows a germline mismatch at one end, possibly a read error. V usage is TRBV4-1 and J usage is TRBJ2-5, with 10 bases identical to TRBD1. This CDR3 has 17 amino acids. CDR1 is MGHRA, CDR2 YSYEKL, per germline. The CDR3 nucleotides are TGTGCCAGCAGCCAAGAGCCGACGGGACAGGGGTCGGGGACCCAGTACTTC. Protein: CASSQEPTGQGSGTQYF.

This clonotype was observed at least ten times. The rearrangement uses TRBV7-2 and TRBJ2-1, with TRBD2 matching 9 bases. This CDR3 is 18 amino acids long. V shed 2 bases, J shed 4 bases, and the junction held 12 bases outside the gene matches. The germline V gene encodes CDR1 SGHTA and CDR2 FQGNSA. The CDR3, as DNA: TGTGCCAGCAGCTTACGGTCGGGCGGAGCGGGGGGTTACAATGAGCAGTTCTTC. This translates into CASSLRSGGAGGYNEQFF. The variable domain in full, with the rest retrieved from reference TRBV7-2 and TRBJ2-1, is GAGVSQSPSNKVTEKGKDVELRCDPISGHTALYWYRQSLGQGLEFLIYFQGNSAPDKSGLPSDRFSAERTGGSVSTLTIQRTQQEDSAVYLCASSLRSGGAGGYNEQFFGPGTRLTVL.